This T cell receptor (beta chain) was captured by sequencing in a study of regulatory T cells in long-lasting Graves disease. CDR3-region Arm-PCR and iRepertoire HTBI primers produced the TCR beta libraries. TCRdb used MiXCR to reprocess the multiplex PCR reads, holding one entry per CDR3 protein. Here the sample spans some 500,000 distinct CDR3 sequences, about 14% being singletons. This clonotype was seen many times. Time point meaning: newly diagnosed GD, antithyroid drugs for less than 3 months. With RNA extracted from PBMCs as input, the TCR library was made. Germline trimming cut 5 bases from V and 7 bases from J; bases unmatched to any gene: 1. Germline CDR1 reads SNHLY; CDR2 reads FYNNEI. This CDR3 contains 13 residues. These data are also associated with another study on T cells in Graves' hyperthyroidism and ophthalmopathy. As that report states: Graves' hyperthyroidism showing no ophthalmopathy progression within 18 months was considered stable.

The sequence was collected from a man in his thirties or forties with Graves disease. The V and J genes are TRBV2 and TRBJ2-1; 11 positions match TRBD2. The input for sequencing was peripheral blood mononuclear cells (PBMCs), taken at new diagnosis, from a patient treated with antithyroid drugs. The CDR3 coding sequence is TGTGCCAGCAGTCGGACTAGCGGGAATGAGCAGTTCTTC. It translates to CASSRTSGNEQFF.